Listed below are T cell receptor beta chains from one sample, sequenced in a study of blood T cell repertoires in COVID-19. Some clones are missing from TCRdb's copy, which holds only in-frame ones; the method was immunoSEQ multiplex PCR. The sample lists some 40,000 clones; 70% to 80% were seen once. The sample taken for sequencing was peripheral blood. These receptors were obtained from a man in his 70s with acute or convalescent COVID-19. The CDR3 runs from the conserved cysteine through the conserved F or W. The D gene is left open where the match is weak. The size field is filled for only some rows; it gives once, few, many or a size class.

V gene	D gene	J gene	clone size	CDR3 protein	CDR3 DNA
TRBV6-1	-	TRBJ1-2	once	CASSEPLTGFGYGYTF	TGTGCCAGCAGTGAACCCCTGACGGGTTTCGGCTATGGCTACACCTTC
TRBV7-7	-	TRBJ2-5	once	CASSLGTRGLGTQYF	TGTGCCAGCAGCTTAGGGACCCGGGGATTGGGGACCCAGTACTTC
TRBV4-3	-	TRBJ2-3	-	CASSRVVTDTQYF	TGCGCCAGCAGCCGAGTCGTCACAGATACGCAGTATTTT
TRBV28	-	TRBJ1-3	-	CASSLSGQGNTIYF	TGTGCCAGCAGTCTTTCGGGACAAGGAAACACCATATATTTT
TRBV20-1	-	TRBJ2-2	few	CSASRGSNTGELFF	TGCAGTGCTAGTAGGGGGTCTAACACCGGGGAGCTGTTTTTT
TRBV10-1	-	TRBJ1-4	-	CASSESGASRKLFF	TGCGCCAGCAGTGAGTCAGGGGCGAGCAGGAAACTGTTTTTT
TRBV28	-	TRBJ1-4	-	CASSGGQFNEKLFF	TGTGCCAGCAGTGGAGGACAGTTTAATGAAAAACTGTTTTTT
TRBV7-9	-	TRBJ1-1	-	CASSYQGNTEAFF	TGTGCCAGCAGTTATCAGGGGAACACTGAAGCTTTCTTT
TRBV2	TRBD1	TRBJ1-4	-	CASNRDRHNEKLFF	TGTGCCAGCAATCGGGACAGACATAATGAAAAACTGTTTTTT
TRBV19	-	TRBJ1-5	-	CASSIVSGAGQPQHF	TGTGCCAGTAGTATTGTGTCAGGGGCAGGGCAGCCCCAGCATTTT
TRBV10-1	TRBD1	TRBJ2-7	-	CASSDTGTESYEQYF	TGCGCCAGCAGTGATACCGGGACAGAGTCCTACGAGCAGTACTTC
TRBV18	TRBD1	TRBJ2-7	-	CASSPPTGTGAYEQYF	TGTGCCAGCTCACCACCGACCGGGACAGGGGCCTACGAGCAGTACTTC
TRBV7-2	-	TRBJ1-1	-	CASSLGRANTEAFF	TGTGCCAGCAGCTTAGGGAGGGCGAACACTGAAGCTTTCTTT
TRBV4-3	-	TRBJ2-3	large	CASSQDLAGRDTQYF	TGCGCCAGCAGCCAAGATTTGGCGGGGAGAGATACGCAGTATTTT
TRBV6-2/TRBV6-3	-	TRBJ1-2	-	CASSTTGGTNYGYTF	TGTGCCAGCAGCACGACCGGCGGGACTAACTATGGCTACACCTTC
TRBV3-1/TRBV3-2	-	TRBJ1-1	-	CASSRGAEAFF	TGTGCCAGCAGCCGGGGGGCTGAAGCTTTCTTT
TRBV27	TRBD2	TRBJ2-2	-	CASSLRAGGPPGTGELFF	TGTGCCAGCAGTTTAAGAGCGGGGGGGCCCCCGGGCACCGGGGAGCTGTTTTTT
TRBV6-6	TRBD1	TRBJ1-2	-	CASSFGQGKNYGYTF	TGTGCCAGCAGTTTCGGACAGGGAAAGAACTATGGCTACACCTTC
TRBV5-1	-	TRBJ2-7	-	CASSLTPRQLSYEQYF	TGCGCCAGCAGCTTGACCCCTAGACAGTTATCCTACGAGCAGTACTTC
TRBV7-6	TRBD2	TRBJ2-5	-	CASSLSGGAPRETQYF	TGTGCCAGCAGCCTTAGCGGGGGGGCCCCCAGGGAGACCCAGTACTTC
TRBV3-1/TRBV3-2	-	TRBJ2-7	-	CASSQAGRYEQYF	TGTGCCAGCAGCCAAGCTGGGAGGTACGAGCAGTACTTC
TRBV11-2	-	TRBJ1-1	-	CASSLVGGRRTEAFF	TGTGCCAGCAGCTTAGTAGGAGGGCGTCGCACTGAAGCTTTCTTT